Shown below are 8 T cell receptor beta chains from a single sample sequenced in a study of vaccination effects on CD4 cells after COVID-19. Antigens for these TCRs are unknown. The method was immunoSEQ multiplex PCR; TCRdb's version includes in-frame clones alone and lacks a portion of them. The sample yields about 22,000 clones, around 70% seen once. Antigen-specific CD4+ T cell clonotypes were called by their expansion after viral peptide-pool culture in ViraFEST. After roughly 11 days in culture, the CD4+ T cells were isolated. Participants received two doses of either the BNT162b2 or mRNA-1273 vaccine. The input for sequencing was CD4+ T cells from PBMCs cultured with SARS-CoV-2 spike peptides, taken after COVID-19 vaccination. These receptors originate from a human donor who received a COVID-19 vaccine.

The chain couples TRBV5-6 to TRBJ2-1; tentatively, D is TRBD1 (5 bases). The CDR3 sequence is 11 residues long. Trimming took off 2 bases at V and 9 bases at J, with 6 bases between the two ends. Looked up from germline, CDR1 is SGHDT and CDR2 is YYEEEE. CDR3 sequence: CASSLQVEQFF. DNA for the CDR3: TGTGCCAGCAGCTTACAGGTTGAGCAGTTCTTC. Using reference TRBV5-6 and TRBJ2-1 for the parts outside the CDR3, the full variable domain is DAGVTQSPTHLIKTRGQQVTLRCSPKSGHDTVSWYQQALGQGPQFIFQYYEEEERQRGNFPDRFSGHQFPNYSSELNVNALLLGDSALYLCASSLQVEQFFGPGTRLTVL.

The chain links TRBV11-2 to TRBJ2-5; the D gene could be TRBD1 or TRBD2 (6 bases each). Germline V gives CDR1 SGHAT, CDR2 FQNNGV. V lost 0 bases and J 5 bases, leaving 13 bases between the germline ends. This CDR3 is 15 amino acids long. CDR3 DNA sequence: TGTGCCAGCAGCTTAGAGAGGGGGGTGCGGGAGACCCAGTACTTC. Amino acid sequence: CASSLERGVRETQYF.

CDR3 protein: CASSLESFENTGELFF. The CDR3, as DNA: TGTGCCAGCAGCTTGGAGTCCTTTGAGAACACCGGGGAGCTGTTTTTT. This rearrangement joins TRBV5-4 to TRBJ2-2; D is undetermined. Germline V gives CDR1 SGHNT, CDR2 YYREEE (reference sequence). The V end lost 0 bases, the J end lost 1 base, and 10 bases lay between the germline ends. The CDR3 contains 16 residues.

The chain combines TRBV5-1 with TRBJ2-7; D gene ambiguous. The germline V and J ends were trimmed by 2 bases and 0 bases, with 9 bases remaining between them. The CDR3 extends over 14 amino acids. Germline assignment: CDR1 SGHRS and CDR2 YFSETQ. In DNA, the CDR3 is TGCGCCAGCAGCTTAGAATCTACCTCCTACGAGCAGTACTTC. This gives the protein CASSLESTSYEQYF. Full variable domain (outside the CDR3, taken from reference TRBV5-1 and TRBJ2-7): KAGVTQTPRYLIKTRGQQVTLSCSPISGHRSVSWYQQTPGQGLQFLFEYFSETQRNKGNFPGRFSGRQFSNSRSEMNVSTLELGDSALYLCASSLESTSYEQYFGPGTRLTVT.

The chain links TRBV3-1 (or the pseudogene TRBV3-2) to TRBJ1-4; D is unclear. In germline, CDR1 is LGHDT, CDR2 YNNKEL (reference sequence). This CDR3 has 15 residues. Trimming cost V 0 bases and J 7 bases, with 12 bases left between them. CDR3 nucleotide sequence: TGTGCCAGCAGCCAAGATCTGGCCTCCTCTGAAAAACTGTTTTTT. It translates to CASSQDLASSEKLFF.

This clone counts as medium-sized. The chain uses TRBV5-1 and TRBJ2-7, with 9 bases matching TRBD2. Germline values: CDR1 SGHRS, CDR2 YFSETQ. V was clipped by 2 bases and J by 2 bases; unmatched bases: 5. This CDR3 is built from 15 residues. The CDR3 spells CASSLASGVTYEQYF. In DNA form, the CDR3 reads TGCGCCAGCAGCTTAGCTAGCGGGGTAACCTACGAGCAGTACTTC.

The chain uses TRBV9 and TRBJ2-3; D remains ambiguous. Germline CDR1 is SGDLS and CDR2 is YYNGEE. Trimming removed 4 bases at V and 2 bases at J, with 5 bases between. The CDR3 sequence is 12 residues long. The CDR3 region is CASSPTTDTQYF. CDR3 sequence (DNA): TGTGCCAGCAGCCCCACCACAGATACGCAGTATTTT.

V gene TRBV2 combines with J gene TRBJ1-2; 9 positions agree with TRBD1. The germline CDR1 and CDR2 sequences are SNHLY and FYNNEI. V lost 4 bases and J lost 7; bases outside the gene matches: 10. The CDR3 runs to 15 residues. The CDR3 loop reads CASSAGQGFLGGYTF. CDR3 DNA sequence: TGTGCCAGCAGTGCGGGACAGGGTTTTTTGGGTGGCTACACCTTC.